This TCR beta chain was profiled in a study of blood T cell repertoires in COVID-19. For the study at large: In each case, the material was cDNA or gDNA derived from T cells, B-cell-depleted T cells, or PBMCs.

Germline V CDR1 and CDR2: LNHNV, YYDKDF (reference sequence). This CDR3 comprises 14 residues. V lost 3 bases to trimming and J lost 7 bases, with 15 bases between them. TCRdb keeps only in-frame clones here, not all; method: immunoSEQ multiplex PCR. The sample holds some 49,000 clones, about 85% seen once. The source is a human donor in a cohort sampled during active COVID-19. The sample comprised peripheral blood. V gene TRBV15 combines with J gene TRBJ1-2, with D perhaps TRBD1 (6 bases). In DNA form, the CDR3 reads TGTGCCACCAGCAGCGTACGGGAGGGGGGTGGCTACACCTTC. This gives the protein CATSSVREGGGYTF.